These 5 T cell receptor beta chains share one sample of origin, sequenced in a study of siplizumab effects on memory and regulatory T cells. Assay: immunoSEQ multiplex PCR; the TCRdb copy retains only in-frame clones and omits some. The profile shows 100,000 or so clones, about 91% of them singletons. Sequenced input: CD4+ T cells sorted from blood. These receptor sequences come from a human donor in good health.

The DNA for the CDR3 is TGTGCCAGCAGCCCTACAGTTAACTATGGCTACACCTTC. It yields the protein CASSPTVNYGYTF. The chain couples TRBV11-2 to TRBJ1-2; no firm D call. Deletions cut 5 bases from V and 1 base from J, with 8 bases between. Looked up from germline, CDR1 is SGHAT and CDR2 is FQNNGV. The length of the CDR3 is 13 residues.

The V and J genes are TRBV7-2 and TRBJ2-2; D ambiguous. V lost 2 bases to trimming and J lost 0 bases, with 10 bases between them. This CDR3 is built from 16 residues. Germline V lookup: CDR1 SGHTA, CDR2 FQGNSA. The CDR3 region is CASSLRVGANTGELFF. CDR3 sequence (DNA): TGTGCCAGCAGCTTACGCGTGGGCGCGAACACCGGGGAGCTGTTTTTT.

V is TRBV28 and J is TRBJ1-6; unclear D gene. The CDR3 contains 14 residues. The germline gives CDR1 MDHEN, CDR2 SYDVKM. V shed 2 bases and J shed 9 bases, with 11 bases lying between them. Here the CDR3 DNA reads TGTGCCAGCAGTTTAACGGGTCATGGTTCACCCCTCCACTTT. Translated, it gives CASSLTGHGSPLHF.

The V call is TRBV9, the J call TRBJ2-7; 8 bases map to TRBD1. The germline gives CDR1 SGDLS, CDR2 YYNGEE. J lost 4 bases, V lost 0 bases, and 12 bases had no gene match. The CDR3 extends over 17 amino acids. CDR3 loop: CASSVALDRGGYYEQYF. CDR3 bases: TGTGCCAGCAGCGTAGCCCTAGACAGGGGAGGTTATTACGAGCAGTACTTC. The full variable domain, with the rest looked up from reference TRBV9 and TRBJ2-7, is DSGVTQTPKHLITATGQRVTLRCSPRSGDLSVYWYQQSLDQGLQFLIQYYNGEERAKGNILERFSAQQFPDLHSELNLSSLELGDSALYFCASSVALDRGGYYEQYFGPGTRLTVT.

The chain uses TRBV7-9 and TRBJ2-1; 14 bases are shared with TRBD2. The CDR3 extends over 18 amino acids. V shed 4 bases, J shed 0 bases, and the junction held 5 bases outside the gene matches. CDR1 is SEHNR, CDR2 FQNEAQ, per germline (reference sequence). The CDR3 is CASSWGLAGAFSYNEQFF. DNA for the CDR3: TGTGCCAGCAGCTGGGGACTAGCGGGGGCCTTCTCCTACAATGAGCAGTTCTTC.